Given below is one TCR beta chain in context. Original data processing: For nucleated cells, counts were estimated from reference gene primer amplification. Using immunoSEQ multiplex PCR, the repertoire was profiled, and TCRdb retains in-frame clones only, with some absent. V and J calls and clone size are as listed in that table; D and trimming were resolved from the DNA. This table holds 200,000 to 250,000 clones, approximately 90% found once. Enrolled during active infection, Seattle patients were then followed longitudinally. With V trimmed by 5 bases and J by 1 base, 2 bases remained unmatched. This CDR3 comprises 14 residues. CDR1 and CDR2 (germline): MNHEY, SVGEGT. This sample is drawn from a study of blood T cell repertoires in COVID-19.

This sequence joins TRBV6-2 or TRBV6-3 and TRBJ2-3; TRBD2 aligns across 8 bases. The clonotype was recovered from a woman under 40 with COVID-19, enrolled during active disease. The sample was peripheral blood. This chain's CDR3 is CASSRSGGTDTQYF. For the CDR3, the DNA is TGTGCCAGCAGTCGTAGCGGGGGCACAGATACGCAGTATTTT.